In this sample, the clone carrying this TCR beta chain turned up a few times. The antigen is not known. This entry is derived from a study of T-cell memory formation after mild COVID-19. Findings and limits, study-wide: A second wave of clones peaked on day 37, and their SARS-CoV-2 specificity went unconfirmed. Pre-infection memory carried some responding clones, suggesting that cross-reactive memory joined.

Trimming shortened V by 4 bases and J by 5 bases, and 9 bases separated the two germline ends. The CDR3 length is 13 residues. The germline V gene encodes CDR1 LGHNA and CDR2 YNFKEQ. TCRdb used MiXCR to reprocess the 5' RACE reads, holding one entry per CDR3 protein. The profile shows 300,000 to 400,000 distinct CDR3 sequences, roughly an eighth of them singletons. The chain links TRBV4-2 to TRBJ2-1, with D possibly called TRBD1 or TRBD2 (5 bases each). Source material: PBMCs or a T cell subset sorted from them (not recorded which). The clonotype originates from a young man who had mild COVID-19 (a few samples of this study predate the infection). Cell type and time point are not known. The CDR3: CASSPGPDNEQFF. In DNA form, the CDR3 reads TGTGCCAGCAGCCCGGGGCCTGACAATGAGCAGTTCTTC.